The rows below give T cell receptor beta chains drawn from one sample of a study of OX40 agonist ivuxolimab in advanced cancers. Assay: immunoSEQ multiplex PCR; the TCRdb copy retains only in-frame clones and omits some. The repertoire consists of roughly 38,000 clones, with about 90% occurring once and the leading ten covering 20% to 25%. The source was CD4+ or CD8+ T cells sorted from blood, collected in a trial of the OX40 agonist ivuxolimab. The receptor source for this set is an adult with an advanced solid tumor such as melanoma, head and neck, liver or kidney cancer. CDR3s include the opening cysteine and the closing phenylalanine or tryptophan. The D gene is left open where the match is weak. The listing skips clone size in some rows; elsewhere it reads once, few, many or a size class.

TRBV19	TRBJ2-1	NA	TRBD2	TGTGCCAGTAGCCCCCTACTAGCGGGAGAAAATGAGCAGTTCTTC	CASSPLLAGENEQFF
TRBV6-4	TRBJ2-3	NA	NA	TGTGCCAGTTATAGCGGACCTCTTGGGGGTCCAGATACGCAGTATTTT	CASYSGPLGGPDTQYF
TRBV28	TRBJ2-7	NA	NA	TGTGCCAGCAGTTTCCCGCAGACAGTGACCTCCTACGAGCAGTACTTC	CASSFPQTVTSYEQYF
TRBV10-2	TRBJ2-7	NA	NA	TGCGCCAGCAGTGCCCCCGGGACAATTCCGTACGAGCAGTACTTC	CASSAPGTIPYEQYF
TRBV4-1	TRBJ1-2	NA	NA	TGCGCCAGCAGCCAAGAGTGGGGGCCCCCCAAAGGCTACACCTTC	CASSQEWGPPKGYTF
TRBV4-1	TRBJ2-2	once	NA	TGCGCCAGCAGCCTATATGGGGCCAGGACAGTAGGCACCGGGGAGCTGTTTTTT	CASSLYGARTVGTGELFF
TRBV28	TRBJ2-5	NA	TRBD2	TGTGCCAGCAGCCGGACTAGCGGAGCGGGGGAGACCCAGTACTTC	CASSRTSGAGETQYF
TRBV6-5	TRBJ2-7	NA	TRBD1	TGTGCTACGGGACAGGGAACCTACGAGCAGTACTTC	CATGQGTYEQYF
TRBV9	TRBJ2-3	NA	NA	TGTGCCAGCAGCGACGGGATGGGCACAGATACGCAGTATTTT	CASSDGMGTDTQYF
TRBV27	TRBJ1-1	NA	NA	TGTGCCAGCAGTATACAGGGTGAAGCTTTCTTT	CASSIQGEAFF
TRBV27	TRBJ1-2	NA	NA	TGTGCCAGCAGCCTATCGCTCGCAGGGACTAACTATGGCTACACCTTC	CASSLSLAGTNYGYTF
TRBV28	TRBJ2-7	NA	NA	TGTGCCAGCAGTTTATTAGCCTCCGAGCAGTACTTC	CASSLLASEQYF
TRBV7-9	TRBJ1-2	once	TRBD1	TGTGCCAGCAGCCCGTTACAGGGGGGGCCTAACTATGGCTACACCTTC	CASSPLQGGPNYGYTF
TRBV7-2	TRBJ2-5	NA	NA	TGTGCCAGCAGCTCTCCGAAGGACTTCGAAGAGACCCAGTACTTC	CASSSPKDFEETQYF
TRBV29-1	TRBJ1-1	NA	NA	TGCAGCGTTGGAGAGTTGACTGAAGCTTTCTTT	CSVGELTEAFF
TRBV14	TRBJ2-1	NA	NA	TGTGCCAGCAGCCAAGAGGGTCTAGTCTCAAATGAGCAGTTCTTC	CASSQEGLVSNEQFF
TRBV9	TRBJ2-2	once	NA	TGTGCCAGCAGCTCTAGCCTTGGACCTGTCTCGAACACCGGGGAGCTGTTTTTT	CASSSSLGPVSNTGELFF
TRBV7-9	TRBJ2-7	NA	NA	TGTGCCAGCAGCCTAGAGGACTCGAACTACGAGCAGTACTTC	CASSLEDSNYEQYF
TRBV19	TRBJ2-7	NA	NA	TGTGCCAGTAGGACGGGAGCCTACGAGCAGTACTTC	CASRTGAYEQYF
TRBV6-5	TRBJ2-5	NA	NA	TGTGCCAGCAGCTCATACGGGGGCGGGGAGACCCAGTACTTC	CASSSYGGGETQYF
TRBV9	TRBJ2-1	NA	NA	TGTGCCAGCAGCGTAGGGGCTAGCGAACTTTCCTCCTACAATGAGCAGTTCTTC	CASSVGASELSSYNEQFF
TRBV9	TRBJ2-6	NA	TRBD2	TGTGCCAGCAGCCCATCACTAGCGGGCACCTCTGGGGCCAACGTCCTGACTTTC	CASSPSLAGTSGANVLTF
TRBV2	TRBJ2-1	NA	NA	TGTGCCAGCAGTGGTAGGACCGTATGGAATGAGCAGTTCTTC	CASSGRTVWNEQFF
TRBV5-5	TRBJ2-7	NA	NA	TGTGCCAGCAGCTTGAGTCCCTCCTACGAGCAGTACTTC	CASSLSPSYEQYF
TRBV6-5	TRBJ1-1	NA	NA	TGTGCCAGCAGGACAGGCCTGAACACTGAAGCTTTCTTT	CASRTGLNTEAFF
TRBV27	TRBJ2-1	once	NA	TGTGCCAGCAGTCCCGCATATATCGATGAGCAGTTCTTC	CASSPAYIDEQFF
TRBV27	TRBJ2-7	NA	NA	TGTGCCAGCAGTCAAGGGGGCTCCTACGAGCAGTACTTC	CASSQGGSYEQYF
TRBV19	TRBJ1-2	NA	NA	TGTGCCAGTAGTATATCCGGCTATGGCTACACCTTC	CASSISGYGYTF
TRBV28	TRBJ2-7	NA	NA	TGTGCCAGCAGTTTCGGGGGAAGCTACGAGCAGTACTTC	CASSFGGSYEQYF
TRBV27	TRBJ1-5	NA	NA	TGTGCCAGCAGTTTATCGCAGGGCAATCAGCCCCAGCATTTT	CASSLSQGNQPQHF
TRBV11-2	TRBJ1-2	NA	NA	TGTGCCAGCAGCTTAGACCCCAGTGGAAACTATGGCTACACCTTC	CASSLDPSGNYGYTF
TRBV30	TRBJ2-1	NA	NA	TGTGCCTGGGTAGCGGCCTACAATGAGCAGTTCTTC	CAWVAAYNEQFF
TRBV27	TRBJ2-7	NA	TRBD1	TGTGCCAGCAGTTGGGGGACAGGGGGCTACGAGCAGTACTTC	CASSWGTGGYEQYF
TRBV2	TRBJ2-1	NA	NA	TGTGCCAGCAAGTCTGGTAGCGGCTCCTACAATGAGCAGTTCTTC	CASKSGSGSYNEQFF
TRBV28	TRBJ2-7	NA	NA	TGTGCCAGCAGCCCGGGAGCAGCCTACGAGCAGTACTTC	CASSPGAAYEQYF
TRBV5-6	TRBJ2-7	NA	NA	TGTGCCAGCAGCTTGGTCTTGGACAGCCACGAGCAGTACTTC	CASSLVLDSHEQYF
TRBV27	TRBJ2-7	NA	NA	TGTGCCAGCAGTTTCGCAGGCCCCTCCTACGAGCAGTACTTC	CASSFAGPSYEQYF
TRBV28	TRBJ2-4	NA	NA	TGTGCCAGCACGTCGGTCGCCGGGACGGATATCTGGCGATCCAAAAACATTCAGTACTTC	CASTSVAGTDIWRSKNIQYF
TRBV19	TRBJ2-3	NA	NA	TGTGCCAGTAGTCTCTCTGTGGCCGGAGGCACAGATACGCAGTATTTT	CASSLSVAGGTDTQYF
TRBV27	TRBJ2-3	once	NA	TGTGCCAGCAGTTTATTTGCCCAGGCCGATACGCAGTATTTT	CASSLFAQADTQYF
TRBV19	TRBJ2-1	NA	NA	TGTGCCAGTAGTTCGGGGGGGGACAGGGCTTGGAATGAGCAGTTCTTC	CASSSGGDRAWNEQFF
TRBV11-2	TRBJ2-1	NA	NA	TGTGCCAGCAGCTTCAGGGTTGATGAGCAGTTCTTC	CASSFRVDEQFF
TRBV11-3	TRBJ2-1	NA	TRBD1	TGTGCCAGCAGCTTAGGTGGGACAGGGGGCAATGAGCAGTTCTTC	CASSLGGTGGNEQFF
TRBV11-3	TRBJ2-7	NA	NA	TGTGCCAGCAGCTACACAGGCTCCTACGAGCAGTACTTC	CASSYTGSYEQYF